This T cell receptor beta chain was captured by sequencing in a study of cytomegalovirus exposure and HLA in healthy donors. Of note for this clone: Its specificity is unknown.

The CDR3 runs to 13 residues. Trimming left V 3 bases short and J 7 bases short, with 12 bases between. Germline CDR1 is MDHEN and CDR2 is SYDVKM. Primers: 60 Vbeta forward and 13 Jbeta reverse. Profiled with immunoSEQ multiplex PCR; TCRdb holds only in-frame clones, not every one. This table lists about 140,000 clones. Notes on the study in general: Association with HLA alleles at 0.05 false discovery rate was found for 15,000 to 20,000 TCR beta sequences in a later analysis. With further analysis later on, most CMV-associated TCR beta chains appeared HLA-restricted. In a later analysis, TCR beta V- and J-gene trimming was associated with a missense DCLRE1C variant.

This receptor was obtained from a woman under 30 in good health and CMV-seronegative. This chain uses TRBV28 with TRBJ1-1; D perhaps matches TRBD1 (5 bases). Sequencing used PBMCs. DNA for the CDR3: TGTGCCAGCAGTTTGAGCAGGGAAAATGAAGCTTTCTTT. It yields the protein CASSLSRENEAFF.